A selection of T cell receptor beta chains follows, all from one sample in a study of T-cell memory formation after mild COVID-19. TCRdb re-called the 5' RACE reads through MiXCR, storing one row per CDR3 protein. The data show 90,000 to 120,000 distinct CDR3 sequences, over 15% seen once. The specimen was PBMCs or a T cell subset sorted from them (not recorded which). The origin of the receptors is a man in his late teens or twenties who had mild COVID-19 (a few samples of this study predate the infection). Cell type and time point are not known. Both conserved end residues are part of each CDR3. Each record gives: D gene, V gene, J gene, clone size, CDR3 DNA, CDR3 protein. A D gene is named only where the DNA matches it firmly. Clone size is not always given. Where it is, it says once, few, many or a class for expanded clones.

TRBD2	TRBV6-4	TRBJ2-1	few	TGTGCCAGCCGACCGTTTAGCGGGGTCCCGCCCGGTGAGCAGTTCTTC	CASRPFSGVPPGEQFF
TRBD2	TRBV4-2	TRBJ2-5	few	TGTGCCAGCAGCCAAGGGACTAGCGGGGCACAAGAGACCCAGTACTTC	CASSQGTSGAQETQYF
.	TRBV19	TRBJ2-7	.	TGTGCCAGTAGTATCAGTCGCGGCGAGCAGTACTTC	CASSISRGEQYF
TRBD2	TRBV4-2	TRBJ2-3	many	TGTGCCAGCAGCCAGGCTGGACTAGCGGGGGGCCTGGGAGATACGCAGTATTTT	CASSQAGLAGGLGDTQYF
.	TRBV12-3/TRBV12-4	TRBJ1-1	many	TGTGCCAGCAGTCCACGCCGAAACACTGAAGCTTTCTTT	CASSPRRNTEAFF
.	TRBV7-2	TRBJ2-4	.	TGTGCCAGCAGCCTAGACGGCCAAAACATTCAGTACTTC	CASSLDGQNIQYF
.	TRBV3-1	TRBJ2-3	.	TGTGCCAGCAGCCAGCCCAACACAGATACGCAGTATTTT	CASSQPNTDTQYF
.	TRBV3-1	TRBJ2-5	many	TGTGCCAGCAGCCAAGGGCCGACCCAGTACTTC	CASSQGPTQYF
.	TRBV7-9	TRBJ1-3	.	TGTGCCATCAGCGTACCCCGGAGGTATGGAAACACCATATATTTT	CAISVPRRYGNTIYF
TRBD2	TRBV10-2	TRBJ2-1	.	TGCGCCAGCTCCAGGGGGGGACTAGCCAATGAGCAGTTCTTC	CASSRGGLANEQFF
.	TRBV29-1	TRBJ2-1	many	TGCAGCGTTGGCCTGGAGGTCAATGAGCAGTTCTTC	CSVGLEVNEQFF
.	TRBV12-3/TRBV12-4	TRBJ2-7	few	TGTGCCAGCAGAGAACAGGGACTCGACGAGCAGTACTTC	CASREQGLDEQYF
.	TRBV5-1	TRBJ2-7	many	TGCGCCAGCAGCCTCCATGGGTTCTACGAGCAGTACTTC	CASSLHGFYEQYF
.	TRBV4-2	TRBJ2-3	.	TGTGCCAGCAGCCTCCGGCCTATAAGCACAGATACGCAGTATTTT	CASSLRPISTDTQYF
.	TRBV5-4	TRBJ2-1	.	TGTGCCAGCAGCTTGGACCTTGGTGAGCAGTTCTTC	CASSLDLGEQFF
.	TRBV5-1	TRBJ2-1	many	TGCGCCAGCAACTCCAGGGGCCCGGAGCAGTTCTTC	CASNSRGPEQFF
.	TRBV7-2	TRBJ2-3	many	TGTGCCAGCAGCTCAGGGGTAGGCTATGGTCAGGGTACGCAGTATTTT	CASSSGVGYGQGTQYF
.	TRBV7-2	TRBJ1-6	.	TGTGCCAGCAGCCAGAGGACAGCCCGTAATTCACCCCTCCACTTT	CASSQRTARNSPLHF
TRBD1	TRBV12-3/TRBV12-4	TRBJ2-2	.	TGTGCCAGCAGCCCCGGACAGGGCGGGGAGCTGTTTTTT	CASSPGQGGELFF
.	TRBV3-1	TRBJ2-6	.	TGTGCCAGCAGTACCAGCTCTGGGGCCAACGTCCTGACTTTC	CASSTSSGANVLTF
.	TRBV19	TRBJ1-1	.	TGTGCCAGTAGTATCAATCAGGGACCTGAAGCTTTCTTT	CASSINQGPEAFF
.	TRBV12-3/TRBV12-4	TRBJ2-1	few	TGTGCCAGCAGTTTAGGGAGGTTACGGTCCAATGAGCAGTTCTTC	CASSLGRLRSNEQFF
.	TRBV4-1	TRBJ2-5	few	TGCGCCAGCAGAGGGGGGGTGGAAGAGACCCAGTACTTC	CASRGGVEETQYF
.	TRBV5-4	TRBJ2-3	.	TGTGCCAGCAGCTCGGACAAGGACCACACAGATACGCAGTATTTT	CASSSDKDHTDTQYF
TRBD2	TRBV12-3/TRBV12-4	TRBJ2-1	many	TGTGCCAGCAGTTTAAGCGGGGGGGCCGATGAGCAGTTCTTC	CASSLSGGADEQFF
.	TRBV5-1	TRBJ2-5	few	TGCGCCAGCAGCTTGGCGGGATCTGAGACCCAGTACTTC	CASSLAGSETQYF
TRBD2	TRBV5-1	TRBJ2-3	few	TGCGCCAGCAGCTTGCTAGCGGGGGGATTGGCAGATACGCAGTATTTT	CASSLLAGGLADTQYF
.	TRBV2	TRBJ2-1	few	TGTGCCAGCAGTGTTTTGGGGGGGGCGCACAATGAGCAGTTCTTC	CASSVLGGAHNEQFF
TRBD2	TRBV6-5	TRBJ2-1	few	TGTGCCAGCCGAATAGCGGGGGGCCTCGTTGAGCAGTTCTTC	CASRIAGGLVEQFF
TRBD1	TRBV10-3	TRBJ1-2	.	TGTGCCATCAGTGGCTCCCCGGGACAGGGGACTAATGGCTACACCTTC	CAISGSPGQGTNGYTF
TRBD1	TRBV4-2	TRBJ1-2	many	TGTGCCAGCAGCCGACGTCGAGAGACAGGGGGTTGGGGCTACACCTTC	CASSRRRETGGWGYTF
.	TRBV5-1	TRBJ1-1	few	TGCGCCAGCAGCTTGGGAACAGACTGGAACACTGAAGCTTTCTTT	CASSLGTDWNTEAFF
.	TRBV5-8	TRBJ2-5	.	TGTGCCAGCAGCTCCCGGGGATATCGTAAGACCCAGTACTTC	CASSSRGYRKTQYF
.	TRBV13	TRBJ2-4	few	TGTGCCAGCAGCTTTACTCGTCTAGGGGCCAAAAACATTCAGTACTTC	CASSFTRLGAKNIQYF
.	TRBV20-1	TRBJ2-1	few	TGCAGTGCTAGAGAACGGGGGAGCTCCTACAATGAGCAGTTCTTC	CSARERGSSYNEQFF
TRBD1	TRBV6-4	TRBJ2-1	few	TGTGCCAGCAGTGCGAGGACAGGGGTGAATGAGCAGTTCTTC	CASSARTGVNEQFF
.	TRBV5-6	TRBJ2-7	few	TGTGCCAGCAGCTGGGGATTGGGGGCGATTCCCTACGAGCAGTACTTC	CASSWGLGAIPYEQYF
.	TRBV7-2	TRBJ1-2	few	TGTGCCAGCAGCTTAGACGGCAGCTACTATGGCTACACCTTC	CASSLDGSYYGYTF
.	TRBV19	TRBJ2-3	few	TGTGCCAGTAGTTCTAGCACGTCAGATACGCAGTATTTT	CASSSSTSDTQYF
.	TRBV10-3	TRBJ1-2	many	TGTGCCATCTCGACAGGCTATGGCTACACCTTC	CAISTGYGYTF
.	TRBV7-3	TRBJ1-1	few	TGTGCCAGCAGCTCCCGCCCTAACACTGAAGCTTTCTTT	CASSSRPNTEAFF
.	TRBV4-1	TRBJ2-3	few	TGCGCCAGCAGCCAGCCAGTCAAGGGTCGGTGGGATACGCAGTATTTT	CASSQPVKGRWDTQYF
TRBD1	TRBV5-1	TRBJ2-5	.	TGCGCCAGCAGCCGTTCGGACAGGGGGCCCCAAGAGACCCAGTACTTC	CASSRSDRGPQETQYF
.	TRBV12-3/TRBV12-4	TRBJ1-2	.	TGTGCCAGCAGTCCTGACCTAAACTATGGCTACACCTTC	CASSPDLNYGYTF
.	TRBV18	TRBJ2-2	.	TGTGCCAGCTCACCCCTACAGAACGCCGGGGAGCTGTTTTTT	CASSPLQNAGELFF
TRBD2	TRBV6-6	TRBJ2-1	few	TGTGCCAGCACCGCCACCTGGGGGGGTACTTCTTTCTTC	CASTATWGGTSFF
.	TRBV5-1	TRBJ1-1	few	TGCGCCAGCAGCTTCTCGGAGTTGAGGACTGAAGCTTTCTTT	CASSFSELRTEAFF